The 17 T cell receptor beta chains in this list originate from one sample, sequenced in a study of human T cells and chemical hapten exposure. Specified time point: patch test 1, 2 weeks after DPC sensitization. Treatment denoted: therapeutic diphenylcyclopropenone sensitization with weekly scalp DPC. One entry per CDR3 protein results from TCRdb running MiXCR on the RACE reads. Seen here are 90,000 or so distinct CDR3 sequences, roughly a tenth observed once, and the top ten hold 2% to 2.5%. Material: whole blood, obtained in connection with sensitization to the hapten diphenylcyclopropenone (DPC). The receptors stem from a man aged 35 to 55 with alopecia areata. Some clones in this sample may be carry-over from other donors' samples.

The chain uses TRBV6-2 or TRBV6-3 and TRBJ2-1; no definite D call. Germline V gene sequence: CDR1 MNHEY, CDR2 SVGEGT. The V end lost 0 bases, the J end lost 8 bases, and 8 bases lay between the germline ends. The CDR3 totals 13 residues. CDR3 loop: CASSYSMSDEQFF. DNA for the CDR3: TGTGCCAGCAGTTACTCGATGAGCGATGAGCAGTTCTTC.

This clonotype appeared a few times. This chain joins TRBV7-6 and TRBJ2-3; 11 bases are shared with TRBD2. V gave up 5 bases and J gave up 4 bases; unmatched junction bases: 5. Germline-derived CDR1 and CDR2 are SGHVS and FNYEAQ. The length of the CDR3 is 15 residues. CDR3 nucleotides: TGTGCCAGCAGCCCCCTAGCGGGAGGCGCAGATACGCAGTATTTT. Protein sequence: CASSPLAGGADTQYF.

This clonotype has just one count. This chain links TRBV5-4 with TRBJ1-1; a weak D match, TRBD1 (5 bases). The CDR3 is 15 amino acids. Germline values: CDR1 SGHNT, CDR2 YYREEE (reference sequence). Trimming stripped 4 bases from V and 7 bases from J, with 20 bases between. The CDR3 spells CASSPRSTGISEAFF. Written as DNA, the CDR3 is TGTGCCAGCAGCCCCAGAAGTACAGGAATTAGTGAAGCTTTCTTT.

The V gene is TRBV4-2, the J gene TRBJ2-2; D is tentatively TRBD1 or TRBD2 (5 bases each). Trimming cost V 1 base and J 7 bases, with 10 bases left between them. Germline CDR1 reads LGHNA; CDR2 reads YNFKEQ. The CDR3 length is 14 residues. The CDR3 sequence is CASSQAGPGGELFF. The CDR3 DNA reads TGTGCCAGCAGCCAAGCGGGGCCGGGCGGGGAGCTGTTTTTT.

The V call is TRBV2, the J call TRBJ2-1; perhaps D is TRBD1 or TRBD2 (5 bases each). V lost 6 bases and J 1 base, leaving 13 bases between the germline ends. CDR1 is SNHLY and CDR2 is FYNNEI in the germline V gene. CDR3 length: 15 residues. This CDR3 reads CASSYRDRSYNEQFF. The CDR3, as DNA: TGTGCCAGCAGCTACCGGGACCGTTCCTACAATGAGCAGTTCTTC.

There are a few counts of this clonotype. V gene TRBV10-3 combines with J gene TRBJ1-1; 7 bases map to TRBD1. The CDR3 sequence is 17 residues long. Germline V gene sequence: CDR1 ENHRY, CDR2 SYGVKD. J lost 1 base, V lost 0 bases, and 8 bases had no gene match. The DNA of the CDR3 is TGTGCCATCAGTGAGTCGACAGGGACGGGGCGGAACACTGAAGCTTTCTTT. It translates to CAISESTGTGRNTEAFF.

This chain links TRBV6-2 or TRBV6-3 with TRBJ2-4; 16 nucleotides match TRBD2. The CDR3 length is 15 residues. Germline-derived CDR1 and CDR2 are MNHEY and SVGEGT. V shed 4 bases and J 7 bases; nucleotides not matched to a gene: 1. Here the CDR3 DNA reads TGTGCCAGCAGTTGGGGACTAGCGGGAGGGAACATTCAGTACTTC. The encoded protein is CASSWGLAGGNIQYF.

This clonotype was seen ten or more times. V is TRBV9 and J is TRBJ2-3; D unresolved. CDR1 and CDR2 from the germline V gene are SGDLS and YYNGEE. The CDR3 contains 15 residues. Trimming pared 4 bases from V and 0 bases from J, leaving 12 bases between. The CDR3 spells CASSLSLGSTDTQYF. CDR3 bases: TGTGCCAGCAGCTTAAGCCTGGGGAGCACAGATACGCAGTATTTT.

This clonotype was picked up many times. The chain is built from TRBV20-1 and TRBJ2-1; 11 bases map to TRBD2. This CDR3 is built from 13 residues. Trimming at V came to 5 bases and at J to 8 bases, leaving 5 bases not matched to a gene. CDR1 is DFQATT, CDR2 SNEGSKA, per germline (reference sequence). CDR3 nucleotide sequence: TGCAGTGCTTTGGGGACTAGCGGTGATGAGCAGTTCTTC. Translating it yields CSALGTSGDEQFF.

This clonotype has a handful of counts. The rearrangement joins TRBV24-1 to TRBJ2-3; a weak D match, TRBD2 (5 bases). CDR3 length equals 15 residues. V dropped 9 bases and J dropped 0 bases, with 15 bases sitting between them. Germline CDR1 reads KGHDR; CDR2 reads SFDVKD. For the CDR3, the DNA is TGTGCCACCGCCCCCCTAAGCGGTAGCACAGATACGCAGTATTTT. Translation: CATAPLSGSTDTQYF.

The rearrangement joins TRBV19 to TRBJ2-6, with D unresolved. V was cut by 3 bases and J by 4 bases, with 7 bases left in between. CDR3 length equals 14 residues. The V gene's germline CDR1 is LNHDA and CDR2 SQIVND (reference sequence). This chain's CDR3 is CASSIASGANVLTF. In nucleotides, the CDR3 is TGTGCCAGTAGTATTGCGTCAGGGGCCAACGTCCTGACTTTC. Filled out from reference TRBV19 and TRBJ2-6, the complete variable domain reads DGGITQSPKYLFRKEGQNVTLSCEQNLNHDAMYWYRQDPGQGLRLIYYSQIVNDFQKGDIAEGYSVSREKKESFPLTVTSAQKNPTAFYLCASSIASGANVLTFGAGSRLTVL.

This clonotype was counted between two and nine times. The rearrangement uses TRBV11-1 and TRBJ2-1; 10 nucleotides line up with TRBD1. The CDR3 loop spans 16 amino acids. V lost 1 base, J lost 9 bases, and 9 bases stayed unmatched. Germline values: CDR1 SGHAT, CDR2 FQDESV (reference sequence). The CDR3 DNA is TGTGCCAGCAGCTTAGGGGACAGGGGTCGTATCGGTGAGCAGTTCTTC. The encoded protein is CASSLGDRGRIGEQFF. Complete variable domain (other parts from reference TRBV11-1 and TRBJ2-1): EAEVAQSPRYKITEKSQAVAFWCDPISGHATLYWYRQILGQGPELLVQFQDESVVDDSQLPKDRFSAERLKGVDSTLKIQPAELGDSAMYLCASSLGDRGRIGEQFFGPGTRLTVL.

This chain links TRBV7-2 with TRBJ2-4, with TRBD2 matching over 13 bases. This CDR3 is 18 amino acids long. V lost 5 bases to trimming and J lost 2 bases; unmatched junction nucleotides: 9. Germline V gene lookup returns CDR1 SGHTA and CDR2 FQGNSA. In DNA, the CDR3 is TGTGCCAGCAGCCCGTGGACTAGCGGGAGTAGGACCAAAAACATTCAGTACTTC. Translated, it gives CASSPWTSGSRTKNIQYF.

As DNA, the CDR3 is TGTGCCAGCAGTTACTCCCAGGGGACTGGGGCCAACGTCCTGACTTTC. This encodes CASSYSQGTGANVLTF. The rearrangement links TRBV6-5 to TRBJ2-6; weak D call: TRBD1 (6 bases). Deletions cut 0 bases from V and 2 bases from J, with 8 bases between. The CDR3 is 16 amino acids. Germline V gene sequence: CDR1 MNHEY, CDR2 SVGAGI.

V is TRBV10-3 and J is TRBJ2-7; a possible D gene is TRBD1 (5 bases). CDR1 and CDR2 (germline): ENHRY, SYGVKD. The CDR3 has 14 residues. With 4 bases removed from V and 4 bases from J, the gap between germline ends came to 14 bases. CDR3 DNA: TGTGCCATCAGTGGCCAGGGCGCTCATTACGAGCAGTACTTC. Translating it yields CAISGQGAHYEQYF.

This clonotype has a handful of counts. The chain couples TRBV29-1 to TRBJ2-4; D is tentatively TRBD1 or TRBD2 (5 bases each). CDR3 length: 16 amino acids. The V end lost 4 bases, the J end lost 0 bases, and 16 bases lay between the germline ends. The V gene's germline CDR1 is SQVTM and CDR2 ANQGSEA. The CDR3 loop is CSVGDGGRLAKNIQYF. The CDR3 bases are TGCAGCGTTGGGGACGGTGGGAGACTAGCCAAAAACATTCAGTACTTC.

As to this clonotype: A much larger clonotype is one base distant, so this may be a read error. The chain joins TRBV9 to TRBJ1-5; tentative D call: TRBD1 (5 bases). The CDR3 covers 15 residues. Between the trimmed V and J ends, which lost 2 bases and 4 bases, there was a span of 13 bases. Germline lookup yields CDR1 SGDLS and CDR2 YYNGEE. The DNA for the CDR3 is TGTGCCAGCAGCGTCGGGACGGCAGGTAATCAGCCCCAGCATTTT. Translating gives CASSVGTAGNQPQHF.